This is a list of T cell receptor beta chains from one sample in a study of blood T cell repertoires in COVID-19. Data came from immunoSEQ multiplex PCR; TCRdb stores just in-frame clones and leaves some out. Here the sample spans approximately 10,000 clones, around three quarters being singletons. Sequencing was performed on peripheral blood. The receptor set was obtained from a human donor in a cohort sampled during active COVID-19. Each CDR3 is given with its conserved first and last residue. The D gene is left open where the match is weak. For some rows the clone size is stated as once, few or many, or as a class when expanded; others skip it.

clone_size j_call d_call v_call cdr3_nt cdr3_aa
- TRBJ1-2 TRBD1 TRBV7-2 TGTGCCAGCAGCTTAGGAGGCCAGGGGGCCGTTTCGCGCGGCTACACCTTC CASSLGGQGAVSRGYTF
- TRBJ2-7 - TRBV5-1 TGCGCCAGCAGCTTGCAGGGGAGCTCCTACGAGCAGTACTTC CASSLQGSSYEQYF
- TRBJ2-7 - TRBV6-5 TGTGCCAGCGGCCCGGGCGGGCCTAGGGAGCAGTACTTC CASGPGGPREQYF
- TRBJ2-5 - TRBV3-1/TRBV3-2 TGTGCCAGCAGCCAACTGGGGGGTGGGGTGGGGGAGACCCAGTACTTC CASSQLGGGVGETQYF
- TRBJ1-1 - TRBV5-6 TGTGCCAGCAGCCGTTATTTCACTGAAGCTTTCTTT CASSRYFTEAFF
- TRBJ2-6 - TRBV4-3 TGCGCCAGCAGCCGGAACCCCGGGACTGTTTCAGAGGCCAACGTCCTGACTTTC CASSRNPGTVSEANVLTF
- TRBJ2-7 TRBD1 TRBV10-1 TGCGCCAGCAACCTCAGACAGGGGATAACGAGGTACGAGCAGTACTTC CASNLRQGITRYEQYF
- TRBJ1-5 - TRBV5-5 TGTGCCAGCAGCAACGGGGTTGATCAGCCCCAGCATTTT CASSNGVDQPQHF
- TRBJ1-3 - TRBV6-1 TGTGCCAGCAGTGAACAGGGGAGCACTGGAAACACCATATATTTT CASSEQGSTGNTIYF
- TRBJ1-6 - TRBV5-1 TGCGCCAGCAGCTTGAGTGGCGGTAATAATTCACCCCTCCACTTT CASSLSGGNNSPLHF
few TRBJ1-1 - TRBV7-8 TGTGCCAGCAGCTCAGACTTCATGAACACTGAAGCTTTCTTT CASSSDFMNTEAFF
- TRBJ2-5 TRBD2 TRBV7-6 TGTGCCAGCAGCTCAACTAGCGATCAGACCCAGTACTTC CASSSTSDQTQYF
- TRBJ1-5 - TRBV2 TGTGCCAGCAGTTCACCAGGGGCATTGGGACAGCCCCAGCATTTT CASSSPGALGQPQHF
few TRBJ2-5 TRBD1 TRBV27 TGTGCCAGCAGTTTATTCCGGGACAGGGGTCGGGAGACCCAGTACTTC CASSLFRDRGRETQYF
- TRBJ1-5 - TRBV30 TGTGCCTGGCCGGCAGGGTTCGAACAGCCCCAGCATTTT CAWPAGFEQPQHF
- TRBJ1-3 TRBD1 TRBV5-5 TGTGCCAGCAGCTTGACAGGACAGGGAGGCCGTGACACCATATATTTT CASSLTGQGGRDTIYF
- TRBJ1-2 TRBD1 TRBV19 TGTGCCAGTATCGGGACAGGGGTTAGCTATGGCTACACCTTC CASIGTGVSYGYTF
- TRBJ1-5 - TRBV7-9 TGTGCCAGCAGTTGGACAGGCAATCAGCCCCAGCATTTT CASSWTGNQPQHF
- TRBJ1-4 TRBD1 TRBV27 TGTGCCAGCAGTCGTGGGACAGGGACTGGGGAACTGTTTTTT CASSRGTGTGELFF
- TRBJ2-3 TRBD1 TRBV18 TGTGCCAGCTCACCACCCAAGGGACAGGGTGAAACAGATACGCAGTATTTT CASSPPKGQGETDTQYF
- TRBJ1-5 TRBD1 TRBV6-2/TRBV6-3 TGTGCCAGCAGTTCGACAGGGGGCCCCAGTGGGCCCCAGCATTTT CASSSTGGPSGPQHF
- TRBJ1-2 TRBD1 TRBV19 TGTGCCAGTAGTCCACGGGACAGTTCGCATCGTACCTATGGCTACACCTTC CASSPRDSSHRTYGYTF
- TRBJ1-6 TRBD1 TRBV4-3 TGCGCCAGCAGCCAAGTCAAGGGGGCAATTAGTAATTCACCCCTCCACTTT CASSQVKGAISNSPLHF
- TRBJ1-4 - TRBV2 TGTGCCAGCAGTGAAGCCGGAAAACTGTTTTTT CASSEAGKLFF
- TRBJ1-1 - TRBV9 TGTGCCAGCAGCGCGGAACAGGGTTACACTGAAGCTTTCTTT CASSAEQGYTEAFF
- TRBJ1-2 - TRBV3-1/TRBV3-2 TGTGCCAGCAGCCAAGGGCAGGTGGGCTACACCTTC CASSQGQVGYTF
- TRBJ1-3 - TRBV7-9 TGTGCCAGCAAAAAAAACAGTATCTCCGGAAACACCATATATTTT CASKKNSISGNTIYF
- TRBJ1-6 - TRBV3-1/TRBV3-2 TGTGCCAGCAGCTCCTCCAGGGAGGGCCTCCACTTT CASSSSREGLHF
- TRBJ2-7 - TRBV28 TGTGCCAGCAGTTCCCACCCCAAGACAGGATCCTACGAGCAGTACTTC CASSSHPKTGSYEQYF
- TRBJ2-3 - TRBV9 TGTGCCAGCAGCGTCCGGGGGATATCAGATACGCAGTATTTT CASSVRGISDTQYF
few TRBJ2-7 TRBD2 TRBV5-4 TGTGCCAGCAGCTTATCTAGCGGGGGCTACTACGAGCAGTACTTC CASSLSSGGYYEQYF
few TRBJ1-1 TRBD1 TRBV2 TGTGCCAGCACGGGACAGATGAACACTGAAGCTTTCTTT CASTGQMNTEAFF
- TRBJ1-3 - TRBV3-1/TRBV3-2 TGTGCCAGCAGCCAAGAAGGCAGGGGAGTTGGAAACACCATATATTTT CASSQEGRGVGNTIYF
few TRBJ1-1 - TRBV7-3 TGTGCCAGCAGCTTAACAGCGAACACTGAAGCTTTCTTT CASSLTANTEAFF
- TRBJ2-5 - TRBV5-6 TGTGCCAGCAGCACAGGACGGGGGGAGACCCAGTACTTC CASSTGRGETQYF
- TRBJ2-5 - TRBV10-3 TGTGCCACCTCCTTGGGCGAGGGAACCCAGTACTTC CATSLGEGTQYF
- TRBJ2-7 - TRBV27 TGTGCCAGCAGTTTACGTAGACAGTTAATCCACGAGCAGTACTTC CASSLRRQLIHEQYF
- TRBJ2-6 - TRBV3-1/TRBV3-2 TGTGCCAGCAGCCAAATGTCGCGGGGGGCCAACGTCCTGACTTTC CASSQMSRGANVLTF
- TRBJ1-2 TRBD1 TRBV7-2 TGTGCCAGCAGCTCCAGGCCCCTACCGACAGGGGGAGGTGGCTATGGCTACACCTTC CASSSRPLPTGGGGYGYTF
- TRBJ2-2 - TRBV7-2 TGTGCCAGCAGCCCCCACTACCCTACGAACACCGGGGAGCTGTTTTTT CASSPHYPTNTGELFF
- TRBJ2-5 - TRBV15 TGTGCCACCAGCCTAGGTTCGGCAGGAGGAGGAGAGACCCAGTACTTC CATSLGSAGGGETQYF
- TRBJ2-7 TRBD1 TRBV10-3 TGTGCCATCAGTGAGTCGGGACAGGGGGCGCGGGAGCAGTACTTC CAISESGQGAREQYF
- TRBJ2-1 TRBD2 TRBV7-3 TGTGCCAGCAGCTCAGGACTAGCGGGGGGTGTCATTGAGCAGTTCTTC CASSSGLAGGVIEQFF
- TRBJ1-5 - TRBV6-2/TRBV6-3 TGTGCCAGCAGCCGGACAGATAAGGGTCAGCCCCAGCATTTT CASSRTDKGQPQHF
- TRBJ1-2 TRBD1 TRBV2 TGTGCCAGCAGTGAGCCAGGGGGAGGCTATGGCTACACCTTC CASSEPGGGYGYTF
- TRBJ2-7 TRBD1 TRBV4-1 TGCGCCAGCAGCCAAGTTGACAGGGCCTACGAGCAGTACTTC CASSQVDRAYEQYF
- TRBJ1-5 TRBD1 TRBV27 TGTGCCAGCAGTTTTACAGGGGCCCGAACCGAAGTATATAGCAATCAGCCCCAGCATTTT CASSFTGARTEVYSNQPQHF
- TRBJ2-2 - TRBV3-1/TRBV3-2 TGTGCCAGCAGCCACATTCAGGGTAGAACCGGGGAGCTGTTTTTT CASSHIQGRTGELFF
- TRBJ1-5 - TRBV4-3 TGCGCCAGCAGCCAAGATGCCGGCGGGAGTCAGCCCCAGCATTTT CASSQDAGGSQPQHF
- TRBJ1-1 - TRBV10-3 TGTGCCATCAAGCAGACAGGTTTGAACACTGAAGCTTTCTTT CAIKQTGLNTEAFF
- TRBJ2-7 TRBD2 TRBV5-8 TGTGCCAGCAGCCCCGCCGTCGGGGGGTACGAGCAGTACTTC CASSPAVGGYEQYF
- TRBJ1-1 - TRBV20-1 TGCAGTGCTAGTTTCGACAGGAACACTGAAGCTTTCTTT CSASFDRNTEAFF
- TRBJ1-2 TRBD1 TRBV5-4 TGTGCCAGCAGCTTGGAATGGACAGGGGGTAACTATGGCTACACCTTC CASSLEWTGGNYGYTF
- TRBJ2-7 TRBD1 TRBV5-1 TGCGCCAGCAGCTACGGGGACAGGACAACCTACGAGCAGTACTTC CASSYGDRTTYEQYF
few TRBJ2-7 - TRBV11-2 TGTGCCAGCAGCTTAAAGGGGATCGAGCAGTACTTC CASSLKGIEQYF
- TRBJ1-2 - TRBV10-3 TGTGCCATCAGTGAGTCTGGGCTGTATGGCTACACCTTC CAISESGLYGYTF
- TRBJ1-6 TRBD1 TRBV6-5 TGTGCCAGCAGTTCTCTCCAGGGGGCGAATTCACCCCTCCACTTT CASSSLQGANSPLHF
- TRBJ1-5 TRBD1 TRBV7-2 TGTGCCAGCAGCCCGAAATGGACAGGGGATAAGGGTCAGCCCCAGCATTTT CASSPKWTGDKGQPQHF
- TRBJ1-5 - TRBV5-1 TGCGCCAGCAGCGCCGATGGGGGCCCTAATCAGCCCCAGCATTTT CASSADGGPNQPQHF